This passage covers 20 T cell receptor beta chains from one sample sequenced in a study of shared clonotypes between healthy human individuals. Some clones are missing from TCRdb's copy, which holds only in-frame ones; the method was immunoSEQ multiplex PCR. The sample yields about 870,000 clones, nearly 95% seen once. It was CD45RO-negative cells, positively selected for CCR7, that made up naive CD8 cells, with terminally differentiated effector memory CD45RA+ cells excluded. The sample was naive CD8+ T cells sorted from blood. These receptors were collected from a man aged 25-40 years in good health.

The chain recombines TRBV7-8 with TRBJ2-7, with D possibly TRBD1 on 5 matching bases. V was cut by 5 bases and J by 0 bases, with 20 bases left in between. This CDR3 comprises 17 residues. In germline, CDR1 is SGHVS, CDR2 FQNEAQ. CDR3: CASSRPRVDGSSYEQYF. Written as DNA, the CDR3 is TGTGCCAGCAGCAGACCCAGGGTCGATGGCAGCTCCTACGAGCAGTACTTC.

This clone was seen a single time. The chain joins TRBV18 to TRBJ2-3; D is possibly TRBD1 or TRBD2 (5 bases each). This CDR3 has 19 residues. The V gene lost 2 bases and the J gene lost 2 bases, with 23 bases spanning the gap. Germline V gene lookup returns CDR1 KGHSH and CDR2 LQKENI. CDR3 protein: CASSPNERGYEYPTDTQYF. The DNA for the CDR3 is TGTGCCAGCTCACCAAACGAGAGGGGCTATGAGTACCCCACAGATACGCAGTATTTT.

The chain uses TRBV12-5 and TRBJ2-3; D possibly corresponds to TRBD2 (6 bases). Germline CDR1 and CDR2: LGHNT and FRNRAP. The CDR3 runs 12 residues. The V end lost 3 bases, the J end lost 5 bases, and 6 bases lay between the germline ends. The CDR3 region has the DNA TGTGCTAGTGGTTTCGGGGGAGATACGCAGTATTTT. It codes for CASGFGGDTQYF.

The CDR3: CASSLTSGTYNEQFF. In DNA form, the CDR3 reads TGTGCCAGCAGCTTGACTAGCGGGACCTACAATGAGCAGTTCTTC. The chain uses TRBV7-8 and TRBJ2-1, with 11 bases fitting TRBD2. The CDR3 is made up of 15 amino acids. Germline loops: CDR1 SGHVS, CDR2 FQNEAQ. The V gene end was trimmed by 3 bases and the J gene end by 2 bases; junction bases not matched to a gene: 0.

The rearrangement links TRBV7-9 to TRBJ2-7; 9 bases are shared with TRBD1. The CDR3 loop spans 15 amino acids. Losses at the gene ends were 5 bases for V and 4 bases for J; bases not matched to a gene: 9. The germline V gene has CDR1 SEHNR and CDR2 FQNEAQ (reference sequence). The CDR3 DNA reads TGTGCCAGCAGCCCCCGGACAGGGGCAGATTACGAGCAGTACTTC. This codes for CASSPRTGADYEQYF.

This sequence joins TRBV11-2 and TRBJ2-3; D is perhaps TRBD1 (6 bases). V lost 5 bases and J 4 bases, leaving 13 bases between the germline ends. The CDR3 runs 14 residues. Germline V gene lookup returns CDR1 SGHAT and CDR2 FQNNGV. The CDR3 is CASSLKTGPDTQYF. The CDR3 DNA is TGTGCCAGCAGCCTGAAGACAGGACCAGATACGCAGTATTTT. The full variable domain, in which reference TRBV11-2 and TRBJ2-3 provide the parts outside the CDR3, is EAGVAQSPRYKIIEKRQSVAFWCNPISGHATLYWYQQILGQGPKLLIQFQNNGVVDDSQLPKDRFSAERLKGVDSTLKIQPAKLEDSAVYLCASSLKTGPDTQYFGPGTRLTVL.

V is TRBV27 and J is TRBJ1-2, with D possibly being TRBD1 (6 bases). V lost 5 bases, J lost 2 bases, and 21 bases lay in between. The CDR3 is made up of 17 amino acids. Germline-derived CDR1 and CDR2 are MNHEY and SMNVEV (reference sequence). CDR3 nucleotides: TGTGCCAGCAGTCCAGGGCACGCGGTTCAGGGGAACTATGGCTACACCTTC. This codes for CASSPGHAVQGNYGYTF.

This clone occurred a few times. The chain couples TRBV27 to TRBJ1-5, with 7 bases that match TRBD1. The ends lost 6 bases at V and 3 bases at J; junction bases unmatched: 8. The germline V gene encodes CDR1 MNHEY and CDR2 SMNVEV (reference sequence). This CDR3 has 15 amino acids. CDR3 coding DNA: TGTGCCAGCAGGCCCTTGGGACAGATCAATCAGCCCCAGCATTTT. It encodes CASRPLGQINQPQHF.

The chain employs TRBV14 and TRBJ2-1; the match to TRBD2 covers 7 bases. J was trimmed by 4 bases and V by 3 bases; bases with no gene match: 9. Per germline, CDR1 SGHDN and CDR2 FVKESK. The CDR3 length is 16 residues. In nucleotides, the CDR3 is TGTGCCAGCAGCCACTTGGCGGGGGTGCAATACAATGAGCAGTTCTTC. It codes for CASSHLAGVQYNEQFF.

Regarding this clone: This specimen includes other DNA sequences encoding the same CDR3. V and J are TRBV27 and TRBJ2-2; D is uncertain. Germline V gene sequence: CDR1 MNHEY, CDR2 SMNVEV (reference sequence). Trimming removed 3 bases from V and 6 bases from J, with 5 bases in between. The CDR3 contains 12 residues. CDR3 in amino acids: CASSFGAGELFF. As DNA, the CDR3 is TGTGCCAGCAGTTTTGGTGCCGGGGAGCTGTTTTTT.

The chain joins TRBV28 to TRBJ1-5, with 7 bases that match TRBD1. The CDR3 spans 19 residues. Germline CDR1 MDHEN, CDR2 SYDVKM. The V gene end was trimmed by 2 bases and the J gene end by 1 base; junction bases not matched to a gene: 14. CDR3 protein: CASSLRTTGRGLSNQPQHF. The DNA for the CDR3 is TGTGCCAGCAGTTTAAGGACGACAGGGAGGGGTTTGAGCAATCAGCCCCAGCATTTT.

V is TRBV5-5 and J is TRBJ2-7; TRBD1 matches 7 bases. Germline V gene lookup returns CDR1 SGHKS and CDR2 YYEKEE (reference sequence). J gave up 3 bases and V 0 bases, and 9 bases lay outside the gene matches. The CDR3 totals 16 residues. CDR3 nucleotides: TGTGCCAGCAGCTTGGAGCCGACAGGGTTACTCTACGAGCAGTACTTC. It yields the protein CASSLEPTGLLYEQYF.

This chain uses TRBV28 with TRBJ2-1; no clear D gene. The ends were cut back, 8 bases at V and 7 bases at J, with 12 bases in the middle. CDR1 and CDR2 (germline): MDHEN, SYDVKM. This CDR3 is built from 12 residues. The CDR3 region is CASLSLDNEQFF. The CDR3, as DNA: TGTGCCAGCCTATCCCTTGATAATGAGCAGTTCTTC.

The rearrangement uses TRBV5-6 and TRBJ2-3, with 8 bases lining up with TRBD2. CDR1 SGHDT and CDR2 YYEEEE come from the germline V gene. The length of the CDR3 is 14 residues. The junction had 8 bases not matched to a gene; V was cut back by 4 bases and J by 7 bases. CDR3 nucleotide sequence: TGTGCCAGCAGCATAAGCGGGAGCACGAATACGCAGTATTTT. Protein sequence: CASSISGSTNTQYF.

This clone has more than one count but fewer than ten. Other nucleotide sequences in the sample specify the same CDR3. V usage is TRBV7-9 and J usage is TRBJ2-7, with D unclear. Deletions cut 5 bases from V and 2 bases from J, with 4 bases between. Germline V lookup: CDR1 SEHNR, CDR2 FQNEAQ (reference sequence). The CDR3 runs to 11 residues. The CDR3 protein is CASSHTYEQYF. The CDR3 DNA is TGTGCCAGCAGCCATACCTACGAGCAGTACTTC.

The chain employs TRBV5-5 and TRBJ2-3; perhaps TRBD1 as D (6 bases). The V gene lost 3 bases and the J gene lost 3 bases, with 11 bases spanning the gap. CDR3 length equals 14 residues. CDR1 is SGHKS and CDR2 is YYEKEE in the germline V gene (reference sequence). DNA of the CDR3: TGTGCCAGCAGCTCGGGAACAGGGACAGATACGCAGTATTTT. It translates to CASSSGTGTDTQYF. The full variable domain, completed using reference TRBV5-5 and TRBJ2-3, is DAGVTQSPTHLIKTRGQQVTLRCSPISGHKSVSWYQQVLGQGPQFIFQYYEKEERGRGNFPDRFSARQFPNYSSELNVNALLLGDSALYLCASSSGTGTDTQYFGPGTRLTVL.

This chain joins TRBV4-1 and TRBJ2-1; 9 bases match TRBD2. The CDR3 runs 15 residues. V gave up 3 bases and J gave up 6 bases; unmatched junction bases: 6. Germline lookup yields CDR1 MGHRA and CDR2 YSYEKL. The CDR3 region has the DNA TGCGCCAGCAGCCACTGGGCGGGAGGGCCCAATGAGCAGTTCTTC. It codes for CASSHWAGGPNEQFF.

CDR3 in amino acids: CASSYGASTDTQYF. The CDR3 DNA follows: TGTGCCAGCAGTTACGGTGCCAGCACAGATACGCAGTATTTT. The chain joins TRBV6-6 to TRBJ2-3; D is ambiguous. The CDR3 sequence is 14 residues long. Germline lookup yields CDR1 MNHNY and CDR2 SVGAGI (reference sequence). V lost 2 bases to trimming and J lost 0 bases, with 6 bases between them.

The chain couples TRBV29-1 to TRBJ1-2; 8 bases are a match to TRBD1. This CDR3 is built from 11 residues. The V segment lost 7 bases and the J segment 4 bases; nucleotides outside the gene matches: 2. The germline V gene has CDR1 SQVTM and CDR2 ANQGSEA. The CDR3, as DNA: TGCAGCGCTACAGGGGGCTATGGCTACACCTTC. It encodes CSATGGYGYTF.

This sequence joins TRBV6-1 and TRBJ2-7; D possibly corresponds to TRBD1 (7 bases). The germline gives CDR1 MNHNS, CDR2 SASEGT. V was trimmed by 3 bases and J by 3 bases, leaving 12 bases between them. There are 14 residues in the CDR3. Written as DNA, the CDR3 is TGTGCCAGCAGTGAGGATCAGGGGGGCTACGAGCAGTACTTC. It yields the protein CASSEDQGGYEQYF.